A single T cell receptor (beta chain) is shown here with its context. Its target is not known. Amplification of TCR beta CDR3 regions was performed using RNA transcripts as template. A set of HTBI primers served as the primers for a first-round RT-PCR of the TCR CDR3. TCRdb recomputed calls from the multiplex PCR reads with MiXCR, one row per CDR3 protein. The data hold around 700,000 distinct CDR3 sequences, with roughly 20% observed a single time. The data belong to a study of T cells in Graves' hyperthyroidism and ophthalmopathy. Study information: At initial diagnosis, before any treatment had begun, peripheral blood was obtained.

The germline V gene encodes CDR1 MGHRA and CDR2 YSYEKL. The CDR3 spans 16 residues. The junction had 4 bases not matched to a gene; V was cut back by 3 bases and J by 6 bases. Blood was drawn at first hyperthyroidism diagnosis, before any ophthalmopathy symptoms. Findings of the study overall: Ophthalmopathy and stable hyperthyroidism were told apart by a 13 V-J model. Peripheral blood also featured most of the thyroid clonotypes expanded above 0.001.

This receptor was identified in a woman in her forties or fifties with Graves' hyperthyroidism that later progressed to Graves' ophthalmopathy. The sequenced sample consisted of blood. V and J are TRBV4-1 and TRBJ1-6, with 11 bases lining up with TRBD1. The CDR3 region is CASSQGQGELNSPLHF. In DNA, the CDR3 is TGCGCCAGCAGCCAGGGACAGGGGGAACTTAATTCACCCCTCCACTTT.